This T cell receptor (beta chain) was profiled in a study of blood T cell repertoires in COVID-19. Study context: Samples taken during acute and convalescent COVID-19 were collected in the United States, Italy and Spain.

This clone has just a few counts. Produced via immunoSEQ multiplex PCR; TCRdb's table is partial and in-frame only. The sample carries around 70,000 clones, around 87% recorded once. Source material: peripheral blood. This TCR came from a woman aged 80 or older with active or convalescent COVID-19.

The CDR3 DNA reads TGTGCCAGCAGTTACTCCCGGGAGCGAGCTTTCTTT. This gives the protein CASSYSRERAFF. The gene calls are TRBV6-2 or TRBV6-3 and TRBJ1-1, with D unclear. The CDR3 runs to 12 residues. The germline CDR1 and CDR2 sequences are MNHEY and SVGEGT. The V and J ends lost 0 bases and 10 bases respectively, with 9 bases between them.